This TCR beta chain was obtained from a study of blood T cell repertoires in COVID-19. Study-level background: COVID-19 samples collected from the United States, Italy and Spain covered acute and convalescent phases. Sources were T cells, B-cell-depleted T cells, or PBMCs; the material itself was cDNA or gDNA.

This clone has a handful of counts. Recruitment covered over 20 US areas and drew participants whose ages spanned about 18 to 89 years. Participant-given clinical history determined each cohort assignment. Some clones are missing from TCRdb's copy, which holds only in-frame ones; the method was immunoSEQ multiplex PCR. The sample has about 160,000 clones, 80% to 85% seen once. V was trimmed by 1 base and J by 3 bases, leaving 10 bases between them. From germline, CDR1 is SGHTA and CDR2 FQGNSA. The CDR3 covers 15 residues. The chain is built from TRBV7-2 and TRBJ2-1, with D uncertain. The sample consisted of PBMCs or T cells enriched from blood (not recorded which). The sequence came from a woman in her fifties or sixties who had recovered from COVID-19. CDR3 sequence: CASSLVGAHYNEQFF. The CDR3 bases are TGTGCCAGCAGCTTAGTGGGCGCCCACTACAATGAGCAGTTCTTC. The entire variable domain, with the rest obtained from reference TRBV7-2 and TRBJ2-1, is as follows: GAGVSQSPSNKVTEKGKDVELRCDPISGHTALYWYRQSLGQGLEFLIYFQGNSAPDKSGLPSDRFSAERTGGSVSTLTIQRTQQEDSAVYLCASSLVGAHYNEQFFGPGTRLTVL.